This T cell receptor beta chain was retrieved from a study of beta chain features in type 1 diabetes. Findings of the study overall: When Type 1 diabetes patients were examined, their TCRB CDR3s proved moderately but significantly shorter in all four CD4+ subsets. Researchers reported that naive, central memory and Treg TCRB repertoires appeared more similar in patients than in healthy donors. cDNA-based sequencing might over-represent cells highly expressing TCR.

The study reverse transcribed the entire isolated RNA, so it sequenced expressed TCRB transcripts. About 3.57 million reads per sample were averaged for naive, central memory and regulatory samples. Profiling relied on immunoSEQ multiplex PCR, and the TCRdb table lists in-frame clones only, not all of them. The table lists approximately 50,000 clones, roughly 39% of them singletons. Sorting of CD4+ naive, central memory, regulatory and stem cell-like memory cells was performed via CD45RO/CCR7/CD25/CD127/CD95/CD27. The CDR3 has 13 amino acids. With 0 bases removed from V and 6 bases from J, the gap between germline ends came to 6 bases. Germline CDR1 SEHNR, CDR2 FQNEAQ (reference sequence). Note on this clone: Its antigen remains unidentified.

The chain uses TRBV7-9 and TRBJ2-1; no firm D call. This clonotype originated in a man between 25 and 39 years old with type 1 diabetes. The sample taken for sequencing was Tregs from blood. CDR3 DNA: TGTGCCAGCAGCTTAGCTTCCATCAATGAGCAGTTCTTC. Translated, it gives CASSLASINEQFF.